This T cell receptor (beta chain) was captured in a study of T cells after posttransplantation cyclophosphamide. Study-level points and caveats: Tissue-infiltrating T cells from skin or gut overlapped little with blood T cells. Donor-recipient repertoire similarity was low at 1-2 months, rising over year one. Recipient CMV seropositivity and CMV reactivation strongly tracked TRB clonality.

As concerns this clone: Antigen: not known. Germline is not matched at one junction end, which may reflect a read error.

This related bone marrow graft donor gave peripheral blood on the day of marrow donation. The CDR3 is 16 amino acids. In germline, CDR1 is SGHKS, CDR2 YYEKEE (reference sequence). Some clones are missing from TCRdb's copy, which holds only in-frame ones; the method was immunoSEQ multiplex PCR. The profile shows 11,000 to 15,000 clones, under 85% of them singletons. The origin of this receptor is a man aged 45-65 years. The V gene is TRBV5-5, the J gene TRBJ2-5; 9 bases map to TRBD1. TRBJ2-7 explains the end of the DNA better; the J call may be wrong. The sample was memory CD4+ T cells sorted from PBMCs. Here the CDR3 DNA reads TGTGTCAGCGGGGTTGCCGGGACAGGGCACGTCTACGAGCAGTACTTC. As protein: CVSGVAGTGHVYEQYF.